The entry that follows covers one T cell receptor (beta chain) sequence. The target of this receptor is not known. Base qualities are missing; no much larger clone stands one base away. The data originate from a study of blood T cell repertoires in COVID-19 (dated by TCRdb to 2020 to 2022). Regarding the research as a whole: Samples from collaborators originated in the United States, Italy and Spain and spanned both the acute and convalescent phases of COVID-19. The material from the prospective study consisted of cDNA or gDNA derived from T cells, B-cell-depleted T cells, or PBMCs. Where available, HLA class I and class II types were taken from metadata supplied by the sample provider and were not determined by assay-based typing. Sample metadata almost always included a de-identified subject ID, COVID-19 status, age in years and sex. The repertoires were made available in a free public database intended to serve as a resource for research on the immune response to SARS-CoV-2. The dataset comprised deeply sampled blood TCRbeta repertoires from subjects exposed to, actively infected with, or recovered from COVID-19. The samples were drawn from the first 160 participants of the ongoing ImmuneRACE study and from under 1,500 subjects provided by 6 global collaborators.

One collaborating source in Seattle enrolled patients during active infection and followed them longitudinally through the course of disease. Whole blood was collected in K2EDTA tubes by collaborating institutions according to the institutions' own protocols. For TCRbeta analysis, collaborators shipped samples as frozen whole blood, isolated PBMCs, or DNA extracted from either of those sample types. TCRbeta CDR3 regions were amplified from genomic DNA using the immunoSEQ Assay, a bias-controlled multiplex PCR. As for how the authors treated the data: Within the assay, amplification of reference gene primers was used to estimate how many nucleated cells each sample contained. Sequence reads were collapsed and filtered to measure the absolute abundance of every unique TCRbeta CDR3 rearrangement. For each sample, productive Simpson clonality was calculated as the square root of Simpson's diversity index across productive rearrangements. The table comes from immuneACCESS by way of TCRdb, which keeps in-frame sequences with V and J called. Part of the clones is missing from these tables; in studies checked, under half for an unresolved V gene and the rest for unknown reasons. D and trimming come from the DNA, and the V and J calls and clone size come from that table. The sample data list approximately 350,000 clones, and about nine tenths of these were observed just once. Nearly 6.5% of the sample is held by the ten biggest clonotypes.

Trimming leaves V shorter by 6 bases and J shorter by 5 bases, with the junction holding 6 bases beyond the gene matches. The germline V gene (reference sequence) yields GTSNPN for CDR1 and SVGIG for CDR2. Taken from cysteine to phenylalanine, the CDR3 has 12 residues. Only CDR3 DNA remains: 36 bases, in frame from the first base. The investigation overall reported the following: The amount of clinical and demographic metadata varied by source and participant and was provided uncurated.

Here the chain combines TRBV30 and TRBJ1-1, with 7 middle bases fitting TRBD1. The sequenced sample was peripheral blood. This TCR came from a woman aged 45-65 years with COVID-19, enrolled during active disease. This receptor has the CDR3 CACIAGGTEAFF. The sequenced DNA is TGTGCCTGTATCGCAGGGGGGACTGAAGCTTTCTTT.